A selection of T cell receptor beta chains follows, all from one sample in a study of brain T cells in children with intractable seizures. Assay: immunoSEQ multiplex PCR; the TCRdb copy retains only in-frame clones and omits some. In the table there are around 80,000 clones, more than 75% of which are singletons. The material was peripheral blood, obtained at surgery. The source of these receptors is a girl aged 2 to 9 with Rasmussen encephalitis and intractable seizures. CDR3s include the opening cysteine and the closing phenylalanine or tryptophan. D genes are given only for firm matches. Some rows mark clone size as missing; the rest say once, few, many or name a class of expanded clone.

DNA: TGTGCCAGCAGCTATCTCAGGGGGGCCAGACAGGAGAGTTTCTATGGCTACACCTTC; CDR3: CASSYLRGARQESFYGYTF; size: once; V: TRBV7-2; D: TRBD1; J: TRBJ1-2
DNA: TGCGCCAGCAGCCACAGACTAGCGGGAGGTCGGACAGATACGCAGTATTTT; CDR3: CASSHRLAGGRTDTQYF; size: -; V: TRBV5-1; D: TRBD2; J: TRBJ2-3
DNA: TGCGCCAGCTCCTTCGTGGACCGATTCACCGGGGAGCTGTTTTTT; CDR3: CASSFVDRFTGELFF; size: -; V: TRBV5-1; D: -; J: TRBJ2-2
DNA: TGTGCCAGCAGCTGGGGGGTTAGTAGCACCGGGGAGCTGTTTTTT; CDR3: CASSWGVSSTGELFF; size: -; V: TRBV5-8; D: -; J: TRBJ2-2
DNA: TGTGCCAGCAGGAAACTAGCGACAACCTACGAGCAGTACTTC; CDR3: CASRKLATTYEQYF; size: -; V: TRBV2; D: TRBD2; J: TRBJ2-7
DNA: TGTGCCAGCAGCACAACCACAACCGGGGAGCTGTTTTTT; CDR3: CASSTTTTGELFF; size: -; V: TRBV7-3; D: -; J: TRBJ2-2
DNA: TGCGCCAGCAGCCAAGATACAGGGAGGGGCAATCAGCCCCAGCATTTT; CDR3: CASSQDTGRGNQPQHF; size: -; V: TRBV4-1; D: -; J: TRBJ1-5
DNA: TGTGCCACCAGTGATTTGATGGGACAGCCAGCCTACGAGCAGTACTTC; CDR3: CATSDLMGQPAYEQYF; size: -; V: TRBV24-1; D: TRBD1; J: TRBJ2-7
DNA: TGTGCCAGCAGCCGTGAGGGGAGGGCCGATGAGCAGTTCTTC; CDR3: CASSREGRADEQFF; size: -; V: TRBV6-6; D: TRBD2; J: TRBJ2-1
DNA: TGTGCCAGCGGTCCCTGGGGGGGGTCCGGGGAGCTGTTTTTT; CDR3: CASGPWGGSGELFF; size: -; V: TRBV11-3; D: TRBD2; J: TRBJ2-2
DNA: TGTGCCAGCAGTTTTGGGGGTTCCACCGGGGAGCTGTTTTTT; CDR3: CASSFGGSTGELFF; size: -; V: TRBV27; D: -; J: TRBJ2-2
DNA: TGTGCCAGCAGTTACGAGGGGGGAACAGGAAATGAGCAGTTCTTC; CDR3: CASSYEGGTGNEQFF; size: -; V: TRBV6-5; D: -; J: TRBJ2-1
DNA: TGTGCCAGCAGCTTGCCGCTGAACACCGGGGAGCTGTTTTTT; CDR3: CASSLPLNTGELFF; size: -; V: TRBV5-6; D: -; J: TRBJ2-2
DNA: TGTGCCACCAGTATGACAGCGATGGGGGAGCAGTACTTC; CDR3: CATSMTAMGEQYF; size: -; V: TRBV24-1; D: -; J: TRBJ2-7
DNA: TGTGCCTCCCACAGGGATAGCAATCAGCCCCAGCATTTT; CDR3: CASHRDSNQPQHF; size: -; V: TRBV2; D: -; J: TRBJ1-5
DNA: TGTGCCAGCAGCTCCTATTACCGAACTACTAAGCGGGTCACAGATACGCAGTATTTT; CDR3: CASSSYYRTTKRVTDTQYF; size: -; V: TRBV7-9; D: -; J: TRBJ2-3
DNA: TGTGCCAGCAGCTTGGAGGGAGGGAGTCCTCAGCCCCAGCATTTT; CDR3: CASSLEGGSPQPQHF; size: -; V: TRBV5-4; D: -; J: TRBJ1-5
DNA: TGTGCCAGCAGCCCCGAGCGCTGGGGGGGGCTTTTCTATGGCTACACCTTC; CDR3: CASSPERWGGLFYGYTF; size: -; V: TRBV3-1/TRBV3-2; D: -; J: TRBJ1-2
DNA: TGTGCCAGCAGCTTAGAGATCTCTGGGGCCAACGTCCTGACTTTC; CDR3: CASSLEISGANVLTF; size: -; V: TRBV7-6; D: -; J: TRBJ2-6
DNA: TGTGCCACCAGCGGGGGGGCCGTAAGGGAGACCCAGTACTTC; CDR3: CATSGGAVRETQYF; size: -; V: TRBV6-5; D: TRBD2; J: TRBJ2-5
DNA: TGTGCCAGCAGCCCTAGCGGGGGCCCCTACAATGAGCAGTTCTTC; CDR3: CASSPSGGPYNEQFF; size: -; V: TRBV7-2; D: TRBD2; J: TRBJ2-1
DNA: TGTGCCAGCAGCTGGTCGGGGTCCTATAATTCACCCCTCCACTTT; CDR3: CASSWSGSYNSPLHF; size: -; V: TRBV5-6; D: -; J: TRBJ1-6
DNA: TGTGCCAGCAGTGAAGCGGGGATCTCCTATAATTCACCCCTCCACTTT; CDR3: CASSEAGISYNSPLHF; size: -; V: TRBV6-1; D: -; J: TRBJ1-6
DNA: TGTGCCAGCAGCCGACAGGGGGTTATGATGTACAATGAGCAGTTCTTC; CDR3: CASSRQGVMMYNEQFF; size: -; V: TRBV7-9; D: TRBD1; J: TRBJ2-1
DNA: TGTGCCAGCAGCTTGGAGTTGGGACAGCGTCTGAACACTGAAGCTTTCTTT; CDR3: CASSLELGQRLNTEAFF; size: -; V: TRBV5-8; D: TRBD1; J: TRBJ1-1
DNA: TGTGCCAGCAGCTTTTGGGGGGGCAATTCCTACAATGAGCAGTTCTTC; CDR3: CASSFWGGNSYNEQFF; size: -; V: TRBV11-2; D: -; J: TRBJ2-1
DNA: TGTGCCAGCTCACCCGGGATGATGACAGGGGGCGTCAAGTTTGATTCAGATACGCAGTATTTT; CDR3: CASSPGMMTGGVKFDSDTQYF; size: few; V: TRBV18; D: TRBD1; J: TRBJ2-3
DNA: TGTGCCAGCAGTGAAGTCGGGGCAACTAATGAAAAACTGTTTTTT; CDR3: CASSEVGATNEKLFF; size: once; V: TRBV2; D: -; J: TRBJ1-4
DNA: TGCGCCAGCAGCCTACCACAGCTAGCGGGACTCAATGAGCAGTTCTTC; CDR3: CASSLPQLAGLNEQFF; size: few; V: TRBV5-1; D: TRBD2; J: TRBJ2-1
DNA: TGTGCCACCAGCAGGGTCCTAGCGGGGGGCCGGGATACGCAGTATTTT; CDR3: CATSRVLAGGRDTQYF; size: -; V: TRBV15; D: TRBD2; J: TRBJ2-3
DNA: TGCAGTGCTAGTCCCCTAGCCCGGGTGGAGACCCAGTACTTC; CDR3: CSASPLARVETQYF; size: -; V: TRBV20-1; D: -; J: TRBJ2-5
DNA: TGTGCCAGCAGTGAAGGGACTGCCCAAGAGACCCAGTACTTC; CDR3: CASSEGTAQETQYF; size: -; V: TRBV2; D: -; J: TRBJ2-5
DNA: TGTGCCAGTAGTAGCCCAAGCGGGGGGGCTTTACCCACAGATACGCAGTATTTT; CDR3: CASSSPSGGALPTDTQYF; size: -; V: TRBV19; D: TRBD2; J: TRBJ2-3
DNA: TGTGCCAGCCTGGACAAGGACACCGGGGAGCTGTTTTTT; CDR3: CASLDKDTGELFF; size: -; V: TRBV12-3/TRBV12-4; D: -; J: TRBJ2-2
DNA: TGTGCCAGCTCACCAAGGATTTTGCTGGACGCCGGGGAGCTGTTTTTT; CDR3: CASSPRILLDAGELFF; size: -; V: TRBV18; D: -; J: TRBJ2-2
DNA: TGCGCCAGCAGTGAGTCAAGCGGGGGGGCCTTGACTACGCAGTATTTT; CDR3: CASSESSGGALTTQYF; size: once; V: TRBV10-2; D: TRBD2; J: TRBJ2-3
DNA: TGCGCCAGCAGCTTCGGGGACAGGACCTCCTACGAGCAGTACTTC; CDR3: CASSFGDRTSYEQYF; size: -; V: TRBV5-1; D: TRBD1; J: TRBJ2-7
DNA: TGTGCCAGCAGTTCCTCTGCACGGACAGATACGCAGTATTTT; CDR3: CASSSSARTDTQYF; size: -; V: TRBV2; D: -; J: TRBJ2-3
DNA: TGTGCCAGCTCACGAGGGGGGACCGGGGAGCTGTTTTTT; CDR3: CASSRGGTGELFF; size: -; V: TRBV18; D: -; J: TRBJ2-2
DNA: TGTGCCAGCAGCCAACGGACAGGGAGGCCTGAAGCTTTCTTT; CDR3: CASSQRTGRPEAFF; size: -; V: TRBV3-1/TRBV3-2; D: TRBD1; J: TRBJ1-1
DNA: TGTGCCAGCAGTCTGACAGGGGCCCTTGAGGGTGAGCAGTTCTTC; CDR3: CASSLTGALEGEQFF; size: -; V: TRBV28; D: TRBD1; J: TRBJ2-1
DNA: TGTGCCATCAGTGAGTCGTCTCTCGGGGCGGGGGCCAACGTCCTGACTTTC; CDR3: CAISESSLGAGANVLTF; size: -; V: TRBV10-3; D: -; J: TRBJ2-6
DNA: TGTGCCAGCAGTGAATATGGGCATATAAGGGGGAGCTCCTATAATTCACCCCTCCACTTT; CDR3: CASSEYGHIRGSSYNSPLHF; size: few; V: TRBV6-1; D: -; J: TRBJ1-6
DNA: TGCGCCAGCTCCCTGGCGCTTGAGGTCTCCTACAATGAGCAGTTCTTC; CDR3: CASSLALEVSYNEQFF; size: -; V: TRBV4-1; D: -; J: TRBJ2-1
DNA: TGTGCCAGCAGCCCTCGCCGCAGGGGGCGAGGTAGTCAGCCCCAGCATTTT; CDR3: CASSPRRRGRGSQPQHF; size: -; V: TRBV2; D: TRBD1; J: TRBJ1-5
DNA: TGTGCCAGCAGTCGGACCAGCAATCAGCCCCAGCATTTT; CDR3: CASSRTSNQPQHF; size: -; V: TRBV6-5; D: -; J: TRBJ1-5
DNA: TGCGCCAGCAGTCAAAGGGCGGGAGCGGTAACCAGCGGGGAGCTGTTTTTT; CDR3: CASSQRAGAVTSGELFF; size: -; V: TRBV23-1; D: TRBD2; J: TRBJ2-2
DNA: TGTGCCAGCAGTGAAAACAGGGATAGTCAGCCCCAGCATTTT; CDR3: CASSENRDSQPQHF; size: -; V: TRBV25-1; D: -; J: TRBJ1-5
DNA: TGTGCCAGTAGTATTTCGGTTCCCTACGATGTGCAGTACTTC; CDR3: CASSISVPYDVQYF; size: -; V: TRBV19; D: -; J: TRBJ2-7
DNA: TGTGCCAGCGCGTGGTCGGCAGGAGTCTACACCTTC; CDR3: CASAWSAGVYTF; size: -; V: TRBV28; D: -; J: TRBJ1-2
DNA: TGTGCCAGCAGCTTAAAAACAGGCGTAAACTCCTATGGCTACACCTTC; CDR3: CASSLKTGVNSYGYTF; size: -; V: TRBV7-9; D: -; J: TRBJ1-2
DNA: TGTGCCATCAGTGACAGGTACGAGCAGTACTTC; CDR3: CAISDRYEQYF; size: -; V: TRBV10-3; D: -; J: TRBJ2-7
DNA: TGTGCCAGCAGCTCCGGGCAGGGACCAGAAAAACTGTTTTTT; CDR3: CASSSGQGPEKLFF; size: -; V: TRBV7-9; D: -; J: TRBJ1-4
DNA: TGCGCCAGCAGCCAAACTCAGGGCAAGGGTGGCTACACCTTC; CDR3: CASSQTQGKGGYTF; size: -; V: TRBV4-1; D: -; J: TRBJ1-2
DNA: TGTGCCTGGAGTACCCAGGGCGGCACTGAAGCTTTCTTT; CDR3: CAWSTQGGTEAFF; size: -; V: TRBV30; D: -; J: TRBJ1-1
DNA: TGCGCCAGCAGCCAAGCTTGGGTGCGAAACACCATATATTTT; CDR3: CASSQAWVRNTIYF; size: -; V: TRBV4-1; D: -; J: TRBJ1-3
DNA: TGTGCCAGCAGCTTGAGTAGCGGGAGGCGCCACAATGAGCAGTTCTTC; CDR3: CASSLSSGRRHNEQFF; size: -; V: TRBV5-6; D: TRBD2; J: TRBJ2-1
DNA: TGTGCCAGCAGCCAAGATCTGGGGAGTCTAGCCAAAAACATTCAGTACTTC; CDR3: CASSQDLGSLAKNIQYF; size: -; V: TRBV3-1/TRBV3-2; D: -; J: TRBJ2-4